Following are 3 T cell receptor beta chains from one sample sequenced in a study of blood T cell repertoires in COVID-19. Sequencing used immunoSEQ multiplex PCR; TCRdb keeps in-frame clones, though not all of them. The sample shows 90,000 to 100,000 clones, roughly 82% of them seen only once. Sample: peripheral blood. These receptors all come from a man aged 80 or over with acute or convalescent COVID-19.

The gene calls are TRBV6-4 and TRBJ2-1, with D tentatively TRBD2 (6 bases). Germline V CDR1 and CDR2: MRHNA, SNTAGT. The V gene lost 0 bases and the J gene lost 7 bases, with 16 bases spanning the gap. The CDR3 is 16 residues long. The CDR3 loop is CASSDSIVKGGNEQFF. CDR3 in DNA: TGTGCCAGCAGTGACTCGATTGTCAAGGGAGGTAATGAGCAGTTCTTC.

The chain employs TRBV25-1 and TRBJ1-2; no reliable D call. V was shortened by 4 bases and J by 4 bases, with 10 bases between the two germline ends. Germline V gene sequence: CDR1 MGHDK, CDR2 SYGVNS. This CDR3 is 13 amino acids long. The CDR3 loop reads CASSAKRGYGYTF. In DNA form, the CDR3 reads TGTGCCAGCAGTGCAAAACGGGGCTATGGCTACACCTTC.

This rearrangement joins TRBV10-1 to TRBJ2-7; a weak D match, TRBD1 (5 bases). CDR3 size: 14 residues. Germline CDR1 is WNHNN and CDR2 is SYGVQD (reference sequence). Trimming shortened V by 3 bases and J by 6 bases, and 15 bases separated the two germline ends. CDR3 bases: TGCGCCAGCAGTGAACGGCAGGGATATAGCGAGCAGTACTTC. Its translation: CASSERQGYSEQYF.